Presented here are 20 T cell receptor beta chains from one specimen sequenced in a study of radiotherapy plus CTLA-4 blockade in lung cancer. Sequencing was performed with immunoSEQ multiplex PCR; in TCRdb, only in-frame clones are kept and a portion is missing. The table records 35,000 to 50,000 clones, 73% of them present only once. Here the sequenced sample was peripheral blood, taken from a patient treated with radiotherapy plus ipilimumab. The receptors stem from a human donor with non-small cell lung cancer who had a complete response to radiotherapy plus ipilimumab.

The chain uses TRBV27 and TRBJ1-1, with a weak D call TRBD1 (5 bases). Trimming removed 2 bases from V and 1 base from J, with 8 bases in between. The CDR3 loop spans 14 amino acids. Germline CDR1 is MNHEY and CDR2 is SMNVEV (reference sequence). CDR3 DNA: TGTGCCAGCAGTTTAGTGGGGGGGAACACTGAAGCTTTCTTT. As protein: CASSLVGGNTEAFF.

The rearrangement uses TRBV5-1 and TRBJ2-1; 8 nucleotides line up with TRBD1. The CDR3 is 15 residues long. From germline, CDR1 is SGHRS and CDR2 YFSETQ. V lost 4 bases, J lost 1 base, and 4 bases stayed unmatched. The CDR3 region is CASSHNRGSYNEQFF. CDR3 sequence (DNA): TGCGCCAGCAGCCACAACAGGGGGTCCTACAATGAGCAGTTCTTC.

The chain joins TRBV5-1 to TRBJ2-2, with TRBD2 matching 9 bases. CDR1 SGHRS and CDR2 YFSETQ come from the germline V gene. V trimming: 3 bases; J trimming: 1 base; junction bases outside the gene matches: 4. The CDR3 extends over 16 amino acids. The CDR3 sequence is CASSSGTSWNTGELFF. The DNA for the CDR3 is TGCGCCAGCAGCTCAGGGACTAGCTGGAACACCGGGGAGCTGTTTTTT.

The V and J genes are TRBV6-6 and TRBJ2-7; D perhaps matches TRBD2 (6 bases). The CDR3 totals 14 residues. CDR1 is MNHNY and CDR2 is SVGAGI in the germline V gene (reference sequence). V dropped 4 bases and J dropped 3 bases, with 13 bases sitting between them. The DNA of the CDR3 is TGTGCCAGCAGTTCCACCTCCGGGAGCTACGAGCAGTACTTC. This codes for CASSSTSGSYEQYF.

The J gene is TRBJ2-7, the V gene TRBV7-2; 8 bases agree with TRBD1. The CDR3 is 14 amino acids. Germline lookup yields CDR1 SGHTA and CDR2 FQGNSA. The junction had 7 bases not matched to a gene; V was cut back by 4 bases and J by 5 bases. The CDR3: CASSSDRGRHEQYF. The CDR3 bases are TGTGCCAGCAGCTCAGACAGGGGTCGACACGAGCAGTACTTC.

The chain joins TRBV28 to TRBJ1-5, with D unresolved. The CDR3 spans 18 residues. Trimming removed 1 base at V and 0 bases at J, with 16 bases between. Germline values: CDR1 MDHEN, CDR2 SYDVKM. CDR3 DNA: TGTGCCAGCAGTTTATTAGTCTTGTTAACAGATAGCAATCAGCCCCAGCATTTT. As protein: CASSLLVLLTDSNQPQHF.

The V call is TRBV10-3, the J call TRBJ1-1; possible D gene TRBD1, 5 bases. V was trimmed by 5 bases and J by 3 bases, leaving 10 bases between them. This CDR3 comprises 13 residues. Per the germline V gene, CDR1 is ENHRY and CDR2 is SYGVKD. CDR3 amino acids: CAISTRGDTEAFF. CDR3 coding DNA: TGTGCCATCAGTACCCGGGGGGACACTGAAGCTTTCTTT.

This clone was detected a few times. The V gene is TRBV7-2, the J gene TRBJ2-3; 8 nucleotides align to TRBD1. The CDR3 totals 15 residues. The V gene end was trimmed by 3 bases and the J gene end by 2 bases; junction bases not matched to a gene: 4. Germline V gene sequence: CDR1 SGHTA, CDR2 FQGNSA. In nucleotides, the CDR3 is TGTGCCAGCAGCTTTGAGACAGGGGTCACAGATACGCAGTATTTT. The encoded protein is CASSFETGVTDTQYF.

The rearrangement links TRBV19 to TRBJ2-1; TRBD2 matches at 13 bases. Trimming removed 7 bases from V and 4 bases from J; junction bases left unmatched: 4. Germline CDR1 LNHDA, CDR2 SQIVND (reference sequence). This CDR3 has 15 residues. Written as DNA, the CDR3 is TGTGCCAGTACCTCACTAGCGGGGGGGTACAATGAGCAGTTCTTC. Protein: CASTSLAGGYNEQFF.

The J gene is TRBJ1-1, the V gene TRBV18; D is possibly TRBD1 (6 bases). The CDR3 contains 16 residues. Germline V gene lookup returns CDR1 KGHSH and CDR2 LQKENI. V gave up 1 base and J gave up 7 bases, with 19 bases separating them. The CDR3 loop is CASSPLGPGRGYEAFF. CDR3 sequence (DNA): TGTGCCAGCTCACCACTCGGTCCGGGCAGGGGCTATGAAGCTTTCTTT.

In this sample, this clone turned up a few times. The chain combines TRBV19 with TRBJ2-7; D is perhaps TRBD1 (6 bases). Germline CDR1 is LNHDA and CDR2 is SQIVND (reference sequence). Trimming left V 6 bases short and J 1 base short, with 22 bases between. There are 17 residues in the CDR3. The CDR3 region is CASRIHHQQGMSYEQYF. DNA of the CDR3: TGTGCCAGTAGGATTCACCACCAACAGGGCATGTCCTACGAGCAGTACTTC.

This chain links TRBV18 with TRBJ2-2, with 9 bases lining up with TRBD1. CDR3 length equals 17 residues. The germline gives CDR1 KGHSH, CDR2 LQKENI. Trimming cost V 6 bases and J 1 base; bases outside gene matches: 9. CDR3: CASSQTTGGKNTGELFF. In DNA form, the CDR3 reads TGTGCCAGCTCTCAGACTACAGGGGGCAAGAACACCGGGGAGCTGTTTTTT.

The chain joins TRBV4-1 to TRBJ2-4, with D possibly TRBD2 on 5 matching bases. Germline V gives CDR1 MGHRA, CDR2 YSYEKL. The germline V and J ends were trimmed by 1 base and 0 bases, with 16 bases remaining between them. This CDR3 is 18 amino acids long. In DNA form, the CDR3 reads TGCGCCAGCAGCCAAGGTGTGCAGCGGTTACTAGCCAAAAACATTCAGTACTTC. Encoded protein: CASSQGVQRLLAKNIQYF.

The chain is built from TRBV18 and TRBJ2-5, with D possibly matching TRBD2 (6 bases). Between the trimmed V and J ends, which lost 0 bases and 5 bases, there was a span of 10 bases. The CDR3 is 14 residues long. Germline CDR1 reads KGHSH; CDR2 reads LQKENI. In DNA form, the CDR3 reads TGTGCCAGCTCACCACCGGAGGGGACCGAGACCCAGTACTTC. Translation: CASSPPEGTETQYF. Looking up the rest from reference TRBV18 and TRBJ2-5 gives the full variable domain: NAGVMQNPRHLVRRRGQEARLRCSPMKGHSHVYWYRQLPEEGLKFMVYLQKENIIDESGMPKERFSAEFPKEGPSILRIQQVVRGDSAAYFCASSPPEGTETQYFGPGTRLLVL.

The CDR3 coding sequence is TGCGCCAGCAGCCAAGCGGCCGGGACAGGGTCCCTTCTGCAGCCCCAGCATTTT. As protein: CASSQAAGTGSLLQPQHF. The rearrangement joins TRBV4-3 to TRBJ1-5, with TRBD1 matching over 9 bases. Germline lookup yields CDR1 LGHNA and CDR2 YSLEER. Trimming took 1 base from V and 7 from J; bases not matched to a gene: 14. The CDR3 runs to 18 residues.

CDR3 in amino acids: CASSLWRGGISNQPQHF. DNA for the CDR3: TGTGCCAGCAGCCTCTGGAGGGGGGGGATAAGCAATCAGCCCCAGCATTTT. J is TRBJ1-5 and V is TRBV28, with a tentative D call TRBD1 (6 bases). The CDR3 sequence is 17 residues long. CDR1 and CDR2 (germline): MDHEN, SYDVKM. Trimming took off 6 bases at V and 1 base at J, with 19 bases between the two ends.

This clone was detected a few times. The V gene is TRBV15, the J gene TRBJ1-2; D remains unclear. V lost 3 bases and J 2 bases, leaving 13 bases between the germline ends. Germline CDR1 and CDR2: LNHNV and YYDKDF (reference sequence). The CDR3 has 15 amino acids. CDR3 loop: CATSSALATNYGYTF. CDR3 bases: TGTGCCACCAGCAGCGCTCTGGCCACCAACTATGGCTACACCTTC. Full variable domain (rest looked up from reference TRBV15 and TRBJ1-2): DAMVIQNPRYQVTQFGKPVTLSCSQTLNHNVMYWYQQKSSQAPKLLFHYYDKDFNNEADTPDNFQSRRPNTSFCFLDIRSPGLGDTAMYLCATSSALATNYGYTFGSGTRLTVV.

The CDR3 DNA sequence: TGTGCCAGCAGTTACTCCGGACAGGGGGCATACGAGCAGTACTTC. This codes for CASSYSGQGAYEQYF. This chain uses TRBV6-6 with TRBJ2-7; TRBD1 matches at 11 bases. The germline gives CDR1 MNHNY, CDR2 SVGAGI (reference sequence). The CDR3 has 15 residues. Trimming removed 0 bases from V and 4 bases from J; junction bases left unmatched: 2.

The V call is TRBV5-1, the J call TRBJ2-2, with 15 positions matching TRBD2. Germline V CDR1 and CDR2: SGHRS, YFSETQ. V gave up 3 bases and J gave up 4 bases; unmatched junction bases: 4. The CDR3 sequence is 17 residues long. In DNA form, the CDR3 reads TGCGCCAGCAGCTCGGGACTAGCGGGGGGTGGCACCGGGGAGCTGTTTTTT. The encoded protein is CASSSGLAGGGTGELFF.

This clone was observed a few times. The CDR3 loop is CASRVGFEKLFF. The CDR3 nucleotides read TGTGCCAGCAGAGTCGGTTTTGAAAAACTGTTTTTT. The chain uses TRBV2 and TRBJ1-4; D call uncertain. The germline V and J ends were trimmed by 6 bases and 7 bases, with 9 bases remaining between them. This CDR3 spans 12 amino acids. Germline CDR1 and CDR2: SNHLY and FYNNEI. The full variable domain, with the rest looked up from reference TRBV2 and TRBJ1-4, is EPEVTQTPSHQVTQMGQEVILRCVPISNHLYFYWYRQILGQKVEFLVSFYNNEISEKSEIFDDQFSVERPDGSNFTLKIRSTKLEDSAMYFCASRVGFEKLFFGSGTQLSVL.